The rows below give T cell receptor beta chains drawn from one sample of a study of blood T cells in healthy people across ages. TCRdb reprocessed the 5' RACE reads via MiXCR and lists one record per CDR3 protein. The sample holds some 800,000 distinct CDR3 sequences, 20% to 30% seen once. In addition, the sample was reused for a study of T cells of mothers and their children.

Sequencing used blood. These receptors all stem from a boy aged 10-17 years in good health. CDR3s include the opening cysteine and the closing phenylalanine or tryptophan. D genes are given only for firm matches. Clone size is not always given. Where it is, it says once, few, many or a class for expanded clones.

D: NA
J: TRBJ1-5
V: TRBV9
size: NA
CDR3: CASSPTAFNQLQHF
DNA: TGTGCCAGCAGCCCGACGGCATTCAATCAGCTCCAGCATTTT

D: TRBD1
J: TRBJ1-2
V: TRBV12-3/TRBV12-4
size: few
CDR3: CASSAWDRGNYGYTF
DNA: TGTGCCAGCAGTGCTTGGGACAGGGGTAACTATGGCTACACCTTC

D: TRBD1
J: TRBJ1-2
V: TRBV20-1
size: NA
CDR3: CSARGGTGEGDGYTF
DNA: TGCAGTGCTAGAGGCGGGACAGGGGAAGGCGATGGCTACACCTTC

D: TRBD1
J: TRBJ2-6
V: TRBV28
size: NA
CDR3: CASSSPTRGWIVGANVLTF
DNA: TGTGCCAGCAGTTCCCCTACCAGGGGGTGGATAGTTGGGGCCAACGTCCTGACTTTC

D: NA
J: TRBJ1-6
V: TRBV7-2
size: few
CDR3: CASSQMESPLHF
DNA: TGTGCCAGCAGCCAGATGGAATCACCCCTCCACTTT

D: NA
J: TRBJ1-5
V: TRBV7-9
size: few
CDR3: CASSLEGNNQPQHF
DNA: TGTGCCAGCAGCTTGGAAGGGAACAATCAGCCCCAGCATTTT

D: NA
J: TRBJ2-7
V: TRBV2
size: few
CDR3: CASRTGAHEQYF
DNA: TGTGCCAGCCGTACGGGGGCCCACGAGCAGTACTTC

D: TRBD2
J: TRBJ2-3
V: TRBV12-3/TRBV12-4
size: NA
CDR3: CASSFPLADTDTQYF
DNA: TGTGCCAGCAGTTTCCCGCTAGCGGACACAGATACGCAGTATTTT

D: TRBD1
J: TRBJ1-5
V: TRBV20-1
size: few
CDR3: CSAQTGLNQPQHF
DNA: TGCAGTGCACAGACAGGGCTCAATCAGCCCCAGCATTTT

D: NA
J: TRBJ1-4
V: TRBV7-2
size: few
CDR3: CASSLGSADLNEKLFF
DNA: TGTGCCAGCAGCTTAGGATCTGCGGACCTTAATGAAAAACTGTTTTTT

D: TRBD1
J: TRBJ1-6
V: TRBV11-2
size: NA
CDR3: CASSRQGHSYNSPLHF
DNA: TGTGCCAGCAGCAGACAGGGACACTCCTATAATTCACCCCTCCACTTT

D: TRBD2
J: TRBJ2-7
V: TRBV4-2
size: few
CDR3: CASSQPSGLAGPTYEQYF
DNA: TGTGCCAGCAGCCAACCCTCCGGACTAGCGGGACCCACCTACGAGCAGTACTTC

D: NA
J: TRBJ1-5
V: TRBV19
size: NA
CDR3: CASRDGHSNQPQHF
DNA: TGTGCCAGCAGGGACGGACATAGCAATCAGCCCCAGCATTTT

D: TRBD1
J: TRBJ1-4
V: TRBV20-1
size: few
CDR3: CSATDIRDRFDEKLFF
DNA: TGCAGTGCAACTGACATCCGGGACAGGTTTGATGAAAAACTGTTTTTT

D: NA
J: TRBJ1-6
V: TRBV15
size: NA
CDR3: CATSREAAGQNSPLHF
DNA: TGTGCCACCAGCAGAGAAGCGGCGGGCCAGAATTCACCCCTCCACTTT

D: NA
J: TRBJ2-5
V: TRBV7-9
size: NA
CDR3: CASSPEPGVGQETQYF
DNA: TGTGCCAGCAGCCCGGAGCCAGGGGTGGGTCAAGAGACCCAGTACTTC

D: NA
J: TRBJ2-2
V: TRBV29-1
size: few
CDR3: CSARANTGELFF
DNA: TGCAGCGCAAGAGCGAACACCGGGGAGCTGTTTTTT

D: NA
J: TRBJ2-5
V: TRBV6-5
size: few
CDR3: CASGRDYGETQYF
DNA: TGTGCCAGCGGCCGAGACTACGGAGAGACCCAGTACTTC

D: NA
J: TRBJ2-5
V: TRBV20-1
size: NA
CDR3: CSARWQETQYF
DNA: TGCAGTGCTAGGTGGCAAGAGACCCAGTACTTC

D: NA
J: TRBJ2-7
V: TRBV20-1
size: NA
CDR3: CSARREFSYEQYF
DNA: TGCAGTGCTAGGAGGGAGTTCTCCTACGAGCAGTACTTC

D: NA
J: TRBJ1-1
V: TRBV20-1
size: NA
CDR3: CSAREGTGAGEAFF
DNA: TGCAGTGCTAGAGAAGGGACCGGGGCAGGTGAAGCTTTCTTT

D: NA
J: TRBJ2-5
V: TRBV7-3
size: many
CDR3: CASSFGGRQETQYF
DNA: TGCGCCAGCAGCTTCGGAGGACGCCAAGAGACCCAGTACTTC

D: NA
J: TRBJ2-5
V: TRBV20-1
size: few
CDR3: CSARDSGTQYF
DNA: TGCAGTGCTAGAGATTCTGGGACCCAGTACTTC

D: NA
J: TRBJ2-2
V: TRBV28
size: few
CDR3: CASKDPTRTGEPFF
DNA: TGTGCCAGCAAAGACCCGACCCGCACCGGGGAGCCGTTTTTT

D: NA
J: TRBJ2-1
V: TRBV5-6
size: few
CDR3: CASSLAQGLRSNEQFF
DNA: TGTGCCAGCAGCTTGGCTCAGGGTCTTAGGAGCAATGAGCAGTTCTTC

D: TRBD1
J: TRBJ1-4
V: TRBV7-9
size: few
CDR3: CASSSSGQGGKLFF
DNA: TGTGCCAGCAGCTCCTCTGGACAGGGAGGAAAACTGTTTTTT

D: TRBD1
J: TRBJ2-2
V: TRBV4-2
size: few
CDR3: CASSQEQGAWAGELFF
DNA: TGTGCCAGCAGCCAAGAACAGGGGGCCTGGGCCGGGGAGCTGTTTTTT